This T cell receptor beta chain was sequenced in a study of T cells in Graves' hyperthyroidism and ophthalmopathy (dated by TCRdb to about 2019). Regarding the complete study: Peripheral blood samples were taken at the time of initial diagnosis, prior to any treatment. To identify TCR V-J signatures that set the groups apart, the researchers used a discovery cohort of more than 95 patients, made up of around 42 with Graves' ophthalmopathy and about 59 with stable Graves' hyperthyroidism. Whether ophthalmopathy could be predicted prospectively was tested in an independent validation cohort made up of 18 to 20 hyperthyroidism patients plus 17 patients who later progressed to ophthalmopathy. The roughly 90 discovery patients were divided at random into training and test sets in a 7:3 ratio. In more than five Graves' hyperthyroidism patients, the study also compared T-cell repertoires from thyroid tissue with T-cell repertoires from blood. After blood sampling, hyperthyroidism patients were treated with methimazole at a starting dose of 30 mg daily, and ophthalmopathy patients were treated with high-dose intravenous methylprednisolone. According to the paper, TCR Vbeta CDR3 sequencing was carried out on 135 peripheral blood samples, which came from around 43 ophthalmopathy, fewer than 80 hyperthyroidism and roughly 17 progressor patients. The paper's findings and limits, for the study overall: In validation, the model predicted progression to ophthalmopathy with approximately 69% sensitivity and 72% to 85% specificity, a median of around 6.6 months before onset. Most expanded thyroid clonotypes (frequency above 0.001) were also detected in blood, suggesting blood repertoires may reflect thyroid immune responses. Ophthalmopathy was separated from stable hyperthyroidism by a 13 V-J signature model, with just over 85% sensitivity and roughly 81% specificity obtained in cross-validation and 80%/75% obtained in testing. No statistical method was used to set the sample size in advance, and investigators knew the group allocation.

The TCR beta CDR3 regions were amplified from RNA transcripts. The first round of RT-PCR for the TCR CDR3 was performed with the HTBI primer set and the Qiagen OneStep RT-PCR kit. Libraries were constructed in a second round of multiplex PCR, after which size selection and purification were performed. Libraries were sequenced paired-end with 100 bp reads on an Illumina HiSeq2000. The study's own analysis went as follows. SOAPnuke was used to process the raw data, with reads discarded if the reads contained adapters or uncalled bases, had a mean Phred below 15, or lacked an exact constant-primer or identifier match. COPE v1.2.5 was used to merge the high-quality paired reads, and each unique nucleotide sequence was defined as a clonotype. MiTCR v1.1 was used to align clonotypes to the IMGT TRBV, TRBD and TRBJ reference segments. Analysis was restricted to V-J combinations with a frequency above 0.0001, which covered 98% to 99.2% of repertoires. The TCS score was defined as the ratio of F50 (clonal expansion) to E x V (chaos), calculated using BLOSUM62-based TCRdist between CDR3 peptides within each V-J. Welch's t-statistics and random forest reduced around 510 V-J features to about 12, which were used in a naive Bayes classifier (R e1071). The Morisita-Horn index was used to measure how similar the thyroid and blood repertoires were. In-frame beta chains were kept once TCRdb had trimmed the public reads at Q25 with fastp and called clones with MiXCR. Records with the same CDR3 protein are collapsed into one entry carrying the most frequent genes and DNA. The authors' filters were not applied to this entry. This sample lists approximately 600,000 distinct CDR3 sequences; roughly 15% were detected once. The leading ten clones occupy 3.5% to 4.5% of the sample.

From the cysteine up to the phenylalanine, the CDR3 has a length of 14 residues. Only CDR3 DNA is held: 42 bases, read in frame from base 1. Compared with germline, V lacks 5 bases and J lacks 6 bases; bases without a gene match: 7. The germline V gene (reference sequence) specifies SEHNR as CDR1 and FQNEAQ as CDR2. Concerning this clonotype itself: This receptor's antigen is unknown. No much larger clonotype is one base removed from it; base qualities were not supplied.

Moderately to severely active disease, a Clinical Activity Score of at least 3, a NOSPECS grade of at least 4, and a duration under 3 months were present in ophthalmopathy patients. Exclusion was applied to patients with uncontrolled infections, other autoimmune diseases, pregnancy or lactation. Diagnoses were based on clinical symptoms, serum thyroxine and TRAb, thyroid ultrasound and orbital computed tomography. PBMCs were separated from 10 ml of fresh peripheral blood using Ficoll-Paque density gradient centrifugation. Trizol reagent was used to extract total RNA, and RNA quality was then checked on an Agilent 2100 Bioanalyzer.

This clonotype was obtained from a woman aged 40 to 50 with Graves' ophthalmopathy. Specimen: blood. The rearrangement combines TRBV7-9 with TRBJ1-5; TRBD1 lines up with 7 middle nucleotides. The CDR3 here reads CASSQTGYGQPQHF. The base sequence is TGTGCCAGCAGCCAGACAGGGTACGGTCAGCCCCAGCATTTT.